The following is a T cell receptor (beta chain) sequence with its context. Its antigen is as yet unknown. The CDR3 runs to 15 residues. Trimming removed 1 base from V and 0 bases from J, with 10 bases in between. Germline CDR1 LNHNV, CDR2 YYDKDF (reference sequence). This sample stems from a study of T cell responses to AZD1222 COVID-19 vaccine. General study points: Clonal diversity was possibly underestimated, and the donors were mostly white British, with more females.

Sequenced by immunoSEQ multiplex PCR; TCRdb stores in-frame clones only, minus some. The sample shows approximately 150,000 clones, more than 70% of them seen only once. The input for sequencing was peripheral blood, taken on day 0 of AZD1222 vaccination. This TCR came from an adult in good health. The V and J genes are TRBV15 and TRBJ2-7, with D perhaps assigned TRBD1 or TRBD2 (5 bases each). The CDR3 here is CATSRGAGSSYEQYF. CDR3 nucleotide sequence: TGTGCCACCAGCAGAGGGGCAGGGAGCTCCTACGAGCAGTACTTC.